The 17 T cell receptor beta chains listed next were all sequenced from one sample in a study of blood T cells in healthy people across ages. Through a sample-barcoded 5' primer and a J-beta primer mix, a second PCR was run for roughly 7 to 11 cycles. MiXCR, applied by TCRdb to the 5' RACE reads, yields one record per CDR3 protein. Of around 1,100,000 distinct CDR3 sequences in the sample, 35% to 45% were seen once. Source material: blood. The receptors stem from a man between 18 and 29 years old in good health.

The chain has TRBV20-1 and TRBJ1-5, with D unresolved. Germline assignment: CDR1 DFQATT and CDR2 SNEGSKA (reference sequence). The CDR3 runs to 12 residues. V lost 3 bases to trimming and J lost 4 bases, with 7 bases between them. CDR3 nucleotides: TGCAGTGCTAGCGGGCAGAATCAGCCCCAGCATTTT. Translated, it gives CSASGQNQPQHF.

The chain recombines TRBV5-1 with TRBJ2-2; unclear D gene. The CDR3 contains 13 residues. V was shortened by 4 bases and J by 7 bases, with 11 bases between the two germline ends. Germline V gene data show CDR1 as SGHRS and CDR2 as YFSETQ. The CDR3 DNA is TGCGCCAGCAGCCCCTCGTTTAACGGGGAGCTGTTTTTT. Its protein is CASSPSFNGELFF.

This clonotype was observed a handful of times. The V and J genes are TRBV2 and TRBJ1-5; D not resolved. This CDR3 is built from 12 residues. Germline CDR1 and CDR2: SNHLY and FYNNEI. Trimming removed 10 bases from V and 3 bases from J, with 10 bases in between. CDR3 amino acids: CATRQTNQPQHF. The CDR3 DNA reads TGTGCCACCAGACAAACCAATCAGCCCCAGCATTTT.

The CDR3 spells CASSQDEPRRATGELFF. DNA of the CDR3: TGCGCCAGCAGCCAAGATGAGCCCAGGCGCGCCACCGGGGAGCTGTTTTTT. The chain recombines TRBV4-3 with TRBJ2-2, with no clear D. Germline assignment: CDR1 LGHNA and CDR2 YSLEER. The CDR3 length is 17 residues. Trimming took 0 bases from V and 4 from J, leaving 15 bases between them.

The chain joins TRBV6-2 or TRBV6-3 to TRBJ1-1, with D possibly being TRBD1 (5 bases). V lost 6 bases, J lost 6 bases, and 20 bases lay in between. Germline loops: CDR1 MNHEY, CDR2 SVGEGT. There are 15 residues in the CDR3. The CDR3 spells CASRRTSGGGAEAFF. CDR3 sequence (DNA): TGTGCCAGCAGACGGACCAGCGGCGGGGGGGCTGAAGCTTTCTTT.

This sequence joins TRBV20-1 and TRBJ2-3; TRBD2 agrees at 8 bases. J lost 0 bases, V lost 5 bases, and 4 bases had no gene match. Per germline, CDR1 DFQATT and CDR2 SNEGSKA (reference sequence). The CDR3 consists of 14 residues. This CDR3 reads CSAGSSGSTDTQYF. The CDR3 DNA reads as TGCAGTGCTGGGTCTAGCGGGAGCACAGATACGCAGTATTTT.

This chain joins TRBV12-3 or TRBV12-4 and TRBJ2-1; TRBD2 aligns across 14 bases. This CDR3 spans 18 amino acids. V was clipped by 5 bases and J by 4 bases; unmatched bases: 10. The CDR3 DNA sequence: TGTGCCAGCAGTAGGACTAGCGGGGGGCCATCCGCTTACAATGAGCAGTTCTTC. Protein product: CASSRTSGGPSAYNEQFF.

This clonotype appeared a few times. The genes are TRBV19 and TRBJ1-5, with a weak D call TRBD1 (5 bases). The CDR3 is 13 amino acids. Germline CDR1 reads LNHDA; CDR2 reads SQIVND (reference sequence). The V gene lost 11 bases and the J gene lost 2 bases, with 13 bases spanning the gap. In DNA form, the CDR3 reads TGTGCCGTGGCGACAGCGGGCAATCAGCCCCAGCATTTT. Its protein product is CAVATAGNQPQHF. Complete variable domain (other parts from reference TRBV19 and TRBJ1-5): DGGITQSPKYLFRKEGQNVTLSCEQNLNHDAMYWYRQDPGQGLRLIYYSQIVNDFQKGDIAEGYSVSREKKESFPLTVTSAQKNPTAFYLCAVATAGNQPQHFGDGTRLSIL.

In this sample, this clonotype turned up many times. J is TRBJ2-1 and V is TRBV20-1; 8 bases are a match to TRBD2. The germline CDR1 and CDR2 sequences are DFQATT and SNEGSKA (reference sequence). The length of the CDR3 is 15 residues. The trim removed 0 bases at V and 8 bases at J, leaving 9 bases unmatched. CDR3 DNA: TGCAGTGCTAGAGATGACGGTAGCGGGATCGATGAGCAGTTCTTC. Protein sequence: CSARDDGSGIDEQFF.

The chain combines TRBV7-2 with TRBJ1-2; 7 bases agree with TRBD1. Trimming took 5 bases from V and 8 from J; bases not matched to a gene: 11. CDR1 is SGHTA and CDR2 is FQGNSA in the germline V gene. The CDR3 has 14 amino acids. Here the CDR3 DNA reads TGTGCCAGCAGCCGAGGTTTAACAGGGGACGGCTACACCTTC. Encoded protein: CASSRGLTGDGYTF.

The V gene is TRBV10-3, the J gene TRBJ2-5; TRBD2 might be the D (6 bases). The end of the DNA aligns better with TRBJ2-4, so the J call may be wrong. The V gene's germline CDR1 is ENHRY and CDR2 SYGVKD. The CDR3 has 16 residues. CDR3 nucleotide sequence: TGTGCCATCAGTGAGTCGGCGGGACGGGGGAAAAACATTCAGTACTTC. It translates to CAISESAGRGKNIQYF.

J is TRBJ1-1 and V is TRBV10-3; D may be TRBD1 (5 bases). The CDR3 has 13 residues. V gave up 3 bases and J gave up 6 bases, with 11 bases separating them. Germline values: CDR1 ENHRY, CDR2 SYGVKD. CDR3 in DNA: TGTGCCATCAGTGAAGTGGGGGACGCTGAAGCTTTCTTT. Translating it yields CAISEVGDAEAFF.

This clonotype was seen more than once but under ten times. This chain joins TRBV12-3 or TRBV12-4 and TRBJ1-5, with 7 bases matching TRBD1. V gave up 5 bases and J gave up 2 bases; unmatched junction bases: 6. This CDR3 is 15 amino acids long. The CDR3 loop is CASSPNRGGNQPQHF. In DNA, the CDR3 is TGTGCCAGCAGTCCAAACAGGGGCGGCAATCAGCCCCAGCATTTT.

CDR3 coding DNA: TGTGCCACCCTACCTATGGCAGCCCAAGAGACCCAGTACTTC. Translating gives CATLPMAAQETQYF. V and J are TRBV10-3 and TRBJ2-5; the D is unclear. Germline-derived CDR1 and CDR2 are ENHRY and SYGVKD. The CDR3 is 14 amino acids. Trimming cost V 10 bases and J 1 base, with 16 bases left between them.

This clonotype was counted only a few times. The gene calls are TRBV20-1 and TRBJ2-1; D remains ambiguous. The CDR3 spans 12 residues. Germline V gene sequence: CDR1 DFQATT, CDR2 SNEGSKA (reference sequence). Between the trimmed V and J ends, which lost 4 bases and 9 bases, there was a span of 13 bases. The DNA for the CDR3 is TGCAGTGCTACGGACCGAAGCAGTGAGCAGTTCTTC. Translating it yields CSATDRSSEQFF.

Note on this clonotype: A read error may be the cause here, since a much bigger clone is one base away. The chain uses TRBV11-2 and TRBJ1-4; TRBD1 matches at 8 bases. Germline V gives CDR1 SGHAT, CDR2 FQNNGV. V was pared by 5 bases and J by 5 bases, with 7 bases of the junction left unmatched. The CDR3 contains 15 residues. The CDR3 nucleotides read TGTGCCAGCAGCCACGCGACAGGGGTGAATGAAAAACTGTTTTTT. Encoded protein: CASSHATGVNEKLFF.

This clonotype was seen only a few times. CDR3 nucleotides: TGTGCCAGCAGTCCAGAGACAGGGAGCTCCTACAATGAGCAGTTCTTC. Translated: CASSPETGSSYNEQFF. The chain has TRBV28 and TRBJ2-1; the match to TRBD1 covers 7 bases. Germline lookup yields CDR1 MDHEN and CDR2 SYDVKM. The CDR3 has 16 residues. After removal of 5 bases from V and 0 bases from J, the junction contained 7 bases not matched to a gene. Full variable domain (rest looked up from reference TRBV28 and TRBJ2-1): DVKVTQSSRYLVKRTGEKVFLECVQDMDHENMFWYRQDPGLGLRLIYFSYDVKMKEKGDIPEGYSVSREKKERFSLILESASTNQTSMYLCASSPETGSSYNEQFFGPGTRLTVL.